The TCR beta chain described here comes from a study of response to subunit inactivated influenza vaccine. TCRdb passed the RT-PCR reads through MiXCR, listing each CDR3 protein once. This sample yields more than 450,000 distinct CDR3 sequences, of which 10% to 12% are seen a single time; 9.5% to 12% belongs to the top ten. This sample was also put to use in a study of T cells expressing NK-cell markers. That study reports: TCR beta cDNA was generated via 5'RACE template switching incorporating UMIs. Five or six donors carried dominant NKG2C+ clonotypes that made up about 1.0-7.0% of their CD8+ T cells.

This specimen was PBMCs from blood, taken on the day of vaccination. The TCR comes from a man aged 50-60 years who received an inactivated influenza vaccine.

DNA of the CDR3: TGTGCCAGCAGCTTAGCCGGGCCGGGCACAGATACGCAGTATTTT. Residues: CASSLAGPGTDTQYF. The chain is built from TRBV7-9 and TRBJ2-3; the D is unclear. The CDR3 sequence is 15 residues long. Germline V gives CDR1 SEHNR, CDR2 FQNEAQ (reference sequence). V was pared by 0 bases and J by 1 base, with 8 bases between.